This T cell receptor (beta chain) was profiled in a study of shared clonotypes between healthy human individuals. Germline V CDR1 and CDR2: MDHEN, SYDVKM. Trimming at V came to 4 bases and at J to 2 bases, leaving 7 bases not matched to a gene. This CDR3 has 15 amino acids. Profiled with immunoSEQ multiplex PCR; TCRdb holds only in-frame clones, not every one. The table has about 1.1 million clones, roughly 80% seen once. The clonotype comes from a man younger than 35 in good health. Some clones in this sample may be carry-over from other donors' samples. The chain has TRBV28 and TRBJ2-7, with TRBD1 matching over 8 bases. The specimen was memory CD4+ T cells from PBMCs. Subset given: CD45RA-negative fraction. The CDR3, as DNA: TGTGCCAGCAGTTCCCCGGGACAGGCGACCTACGAGCAGTACTTC. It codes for CASSSPGQATYEQYF.